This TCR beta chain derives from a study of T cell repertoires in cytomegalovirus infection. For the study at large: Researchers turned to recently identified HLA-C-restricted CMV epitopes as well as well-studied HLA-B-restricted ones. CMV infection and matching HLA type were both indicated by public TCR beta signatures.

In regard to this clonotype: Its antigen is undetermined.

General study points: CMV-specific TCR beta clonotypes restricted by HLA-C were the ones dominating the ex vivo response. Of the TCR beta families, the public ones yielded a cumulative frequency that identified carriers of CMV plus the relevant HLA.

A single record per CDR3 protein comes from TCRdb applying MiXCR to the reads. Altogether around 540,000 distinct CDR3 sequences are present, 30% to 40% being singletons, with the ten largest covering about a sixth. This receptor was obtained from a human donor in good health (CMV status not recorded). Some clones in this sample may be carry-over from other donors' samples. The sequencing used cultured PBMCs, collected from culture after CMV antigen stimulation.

For the CDR3, the DNA is TGTGCCACCAGCAGAGCAACTGGGGCCAACGTCCTGACTTTC. Its translation is CATSRATGANVLTF. The chain joins TRBV15 to TRBJ2-6; no reliable D call. CDR1 LNHNV and CDR2 YYDKDF come from the germline V gene (reference sequence). V lost 1 base, J lost 2 bases, and 3 bases lay in between. The CDR3 totals 14 residues.